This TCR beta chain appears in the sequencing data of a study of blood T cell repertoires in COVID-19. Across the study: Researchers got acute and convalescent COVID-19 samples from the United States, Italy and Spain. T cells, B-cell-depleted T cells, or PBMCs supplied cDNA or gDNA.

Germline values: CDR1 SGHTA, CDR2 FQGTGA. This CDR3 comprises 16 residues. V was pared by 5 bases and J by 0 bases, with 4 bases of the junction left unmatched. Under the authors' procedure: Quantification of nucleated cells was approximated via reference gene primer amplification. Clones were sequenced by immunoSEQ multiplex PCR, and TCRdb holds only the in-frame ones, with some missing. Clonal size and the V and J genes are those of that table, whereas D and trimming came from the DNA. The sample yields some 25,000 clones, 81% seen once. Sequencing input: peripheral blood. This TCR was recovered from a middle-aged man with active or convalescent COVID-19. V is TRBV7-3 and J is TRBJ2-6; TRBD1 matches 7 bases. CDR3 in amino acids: CASSTDRSSGANVLTF. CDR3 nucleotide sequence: TGTGCCAGCAGCACGGACAGGAGCTCTGGGGCCAACGTCCTGACTTTC.